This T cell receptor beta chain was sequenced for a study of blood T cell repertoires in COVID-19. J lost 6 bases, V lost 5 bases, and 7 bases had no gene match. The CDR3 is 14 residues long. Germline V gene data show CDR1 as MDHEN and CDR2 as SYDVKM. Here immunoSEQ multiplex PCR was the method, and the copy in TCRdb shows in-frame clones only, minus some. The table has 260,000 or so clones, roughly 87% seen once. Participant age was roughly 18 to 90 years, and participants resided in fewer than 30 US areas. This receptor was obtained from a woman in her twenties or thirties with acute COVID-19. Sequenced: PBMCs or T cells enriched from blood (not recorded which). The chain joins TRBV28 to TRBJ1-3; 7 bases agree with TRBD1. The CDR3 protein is CASSPRDRSNTIYF. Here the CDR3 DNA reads TGTGCCAGCAGTCCCCGGGACAGATCAAACACCATATATTTT.